This T cell receptor beta chain was observed in a study of T cells in Graves' hyperthyroidism and ophthalmopathy. This clonotype was counted a few times. Researchers amplified the TCR beta CDR3 regions from RNA transcripts. TCR CDR3 underwent first-round RT-PCR with the HTBI primer set. Using its own MiXCR run on the multiplex PCR reads, TCRdb lists one record per CDR3 protein. Seen here are around 400,000 distinct CDR3 sequences, about 15% observed once, and the top ten hold around a quarter. The sequenced sample was blood. The origin of this receptor is a young woman with Graves' hyperthyroidism that later progressed to Graves' ophthalmopathy.

The CDR3 DNA is TGTGCCAGTAGTATCCTTGTTGGTTACGGAAATGGCTACACCTTC. As protein: CASSILVGYGNGYTF. The chain joins TRBV19 to TRBJ1-2, with D unresolved. V was shortened by 3 bases and J by 6 bases, with 17 bases between the two germline ends. Germline V gene lookup returns CDR1 LNHDA and CDR2 SQIVND (reference sequence). The CDR3 extends over 15 amino acids.